A selection of T cell receptor beta chains follows, all from one sample in a study of CD8 T cells in ankylosing spondylitis. TCRdb fed the 5' RACE reads into MiXCR, producing one record per CDR3 protein. This table has nearly 250,000 distinct CDR3 sequences, around 32% appearing once. Sequenced input: blood, either unsorted or a sorted T cell fraction (not recorded which). Receptors were obtained from a male donor with ankylosing spondylitis or in good health (not recorded which). The CDR3 runs from the conserved cysteine through the conserved F or W. Fields, in order: CDR3 protein, clone size, J gene, V gene. Clone size, where shown, is once, few, many, or a class for clones that have expanded.

CDR3 protein: CAIRWTANTEAFF
clone size: NA
J gene: TRBJ1-1
V gene: TRBV10-3

CDR3 protein: CSANRGISAGANVLTF
clone size: NA
J gene: TRBJ2-6
V gene: TRBV20-1

CDR3 protein: CASSWLEGRYNEQFF
clone size: NA
J gene: TRBJ2-1
V gene: TRBV5-1

CDR3 protein: CASSSLVRSYGYTF
clone size: few
J gene: TRBJ1-2
V gene: TRBV6-5

CDR3 protein: CSARETGATEAFF
clone size: few
J gene: TRBJ1-1
V gene: TRBV20-1

CDR3 protein: CASSERTVGETQYF
clone size: few
J gene: TRBJ2-5
V gene: TRBV25-1

CDR3 protein: CASSLVPYEQYF
clone size: NA
J gene: TRBJ2-7
V gene: TRBV12-3/TRBV12-4

CDR3 protein: CASSHRGAHTDTQYF
clone size: few
J gene: TRBJ2-3
V gene: TRBV12-3/TRBV12-4

CDR3 protein: CASSFYGRTYEQYF
clone size: NA
J gene: TRBJ2-7
V gene: TRBV28

CDR3 protein: CSASGDTATGEAFF
clone size: few
J gene: TRBJ1-1
V gene: TRBV20-1

CDR3 protein: CASSFSGTSGGSEQFF
clone size: NA
J gene: TRBJ2-1
V gene: TRBV12-3/TRBV12-4

CDR3 protein: CATSRDFSYYEQYF
clone size: once
J gene: TRBJ2-7
V gene: TRBV15

CDR3 protein: CSARDDDEGLNQPQHF
clone size: NA
J gene: TRBJ1-5
V gene: TRBV20-1

CDR3 protein: CASSPMGGAYTEAFF
clone size: NA
J gene: TRBJ1-1
V gene: TRBV7-9

CDR3 protein: CASSAGTRDNEQFF
clone size: few
J gene: TRBJ2-1
V gene: TRBV12-3/TRBV12-4

CDR3 protein: CASSYSPDARYTF
clone size: few
J gene: TRBJ1-2
V gene: TRBV6-5

CDR3 protein: CSARDRGISDEQYF
clone size: few
J gene: TRBJ2-7
V gene: TRBV20-1

CDR3 protein: CSAEQGLANEQFF
clone size: NA
J gene: TRBJ2-1
V gene: TRBV20-1

CDR3 protein: CASSLGNAQFF
clone size: NA
J gene: TRBJ2-1
V gene: TRBV5-5

CDR3 protein: CSARDPLAGAPQNIQYF
clone size: NA
J gene: TRBJ2-4
V gene: TRBV20-1

CDR3 protein: CASSPPGGSNQPQHF
clone size: NA
J gene: TRBJ1-5
V gene: TRBV5-1

CDR3 protein: CSARSRVNSPLHF
clone size: NA
J gene: TRBJ1-6
V gene: TRBV20-1

CDR3 protein: CASSQAGDSGNTIYF
clone size: NA
J gene: TRBJ1-3
V gene: TRBV4-1

CDR3 protein: CASSWDRAHTEAFF
clone size: few
J gene: TRBJ1-1
V gene: TRBV7-9